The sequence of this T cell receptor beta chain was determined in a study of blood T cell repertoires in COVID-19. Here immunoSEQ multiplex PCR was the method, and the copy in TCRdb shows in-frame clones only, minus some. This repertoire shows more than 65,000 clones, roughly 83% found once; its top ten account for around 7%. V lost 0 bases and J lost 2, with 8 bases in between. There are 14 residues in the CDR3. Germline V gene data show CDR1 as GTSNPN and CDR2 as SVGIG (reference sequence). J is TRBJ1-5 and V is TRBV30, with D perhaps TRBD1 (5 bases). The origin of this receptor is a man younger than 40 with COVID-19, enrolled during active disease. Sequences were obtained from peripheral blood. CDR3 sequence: CAWSVIGGNQPQHF. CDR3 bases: TGTGCCTGGAGTGTTATAGGGGGCAATCAGCCCCAGCATTTT.